This entry is about one T cell receptor (beta chain). The sample is drawn from a study of T-cell memory formation after mild COVID-19. J was trimmed by 6 bases and V by 5 bases; bases with no gene match: 9. The CDR3 has 14 amino acids. From germline, CDR1 is GTSNPN and CDR2 SVGIG (reference sequence). TCRdb reprocessed the 5' RACE reads with MiXCR, giving one entry per CDR3 protein. The sample includes around 300,000 distinct CDR3 sequences, around 15% of them seen just once. Sequencing was done on a sample of PBMCs or a T cell subset sorted from them (not recorded which). The origin of this receptor is a man between 18 and 29 years old who had mild COVID-19 (a few samples of this study predate the infection). Cell type and time point are not known. The chain has TRBV30 and TRBJ1-1, with 10 nucleotides matching TRBD1. CDR3 loop: CAWHRQGAGAEAFF. The CDR3 DNA reads as TGTGCCTGGCACCGACAGGGGGCAGGAGCTGAAGCTTTCTTT.